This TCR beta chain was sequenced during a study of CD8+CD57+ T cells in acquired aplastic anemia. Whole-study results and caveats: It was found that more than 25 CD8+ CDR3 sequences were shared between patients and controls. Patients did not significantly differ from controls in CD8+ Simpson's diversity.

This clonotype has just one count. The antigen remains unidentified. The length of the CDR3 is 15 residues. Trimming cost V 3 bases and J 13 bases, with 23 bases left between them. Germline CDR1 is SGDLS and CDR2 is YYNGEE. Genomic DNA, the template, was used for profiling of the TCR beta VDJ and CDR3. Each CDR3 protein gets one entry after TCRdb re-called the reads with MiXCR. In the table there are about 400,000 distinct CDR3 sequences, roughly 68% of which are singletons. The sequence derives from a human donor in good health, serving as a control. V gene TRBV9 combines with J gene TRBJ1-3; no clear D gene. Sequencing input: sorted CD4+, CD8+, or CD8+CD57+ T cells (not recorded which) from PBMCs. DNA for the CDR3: TGTGCCAGCAGCGGAACCGCGGATTCGCAGTATTTTATATATTTT. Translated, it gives CASSGTADSQYFIYF.